Here is one TCR beta chain with its context. Its cognate antigen has yet to be identified. The input lacks base qualities; no much larger clone sits a single base away. The CDR3 regions of human TCRbeta chains were subjected to immunosequencing. Per the source publication's procedure: Repertoire TCRs were checked for matches against a reference library of SARS-CoV-2-specific TCRs that had been generated using the MIRA antigen-specificity platform. Breadth was defined as the fraction of unique TCRs that were SARS-CoV-2-associated, and depth was defined as the fraction of total T cells that were SARS-CoV-2-associated. Using the MIRA data, each spike-specific TCR was mapped to the spike region that the TCR reacts to and placed in a CD4 or CD8 class. Log10-transformed breadth and depth values were compared by one-way ANOVA with Sidak's multiple comparisons tests. TCRdb took over this immuneACCESS table, retaining in-frame rearrangements with V and J assigned. Such tables are incomplete; in checked studies, under half of the missing clones stem from an unresolved V gene, and the remainder is unexplained. The V and J calls and clone size come from that table; D and trimming were worked out from the DNA. The sample table records about 180,000 clones; over 90% of these occur just once. Together, the top ten hold around 1.9% of the sample.

The data stem from a study of T cell responses to AZD1222 COVID-19 vaccine (dated by TCRdb to the early 2020s). Regarding the research as a whole: A total of more than 230 trial participants underwent TCR sequencing, of whom some 210 received two doses of AZD1222 and approximately 25 received two doses of the MenACWY control vaccine. Enrollment into the trials was organized by age into subgroups of 18-55, 56-69 and 70-plus years, and those subgroups contained approximately 150, 30 and 60 TCR-sequenced participants, respectively. The research as a whole found: No day 14 peak-response samples were available, so repertoires were characterized only after the peak T cell response. The vaccine-associated CD4 TCRs covered the entire spike protein, and the dominant responses fell in regions 160-218 and 743-854. Conclusions about previously exposed vaccinees are limited because only six or seven AZD1222 recipients were SARS-CoV-2 seropositive at baseline. Nearly half of unique spike-specific TCRs reportedly recognized epitopes outside regions mutated in the B.1.351 and B.1.1.7 variants. In the small 56-69-year group, the increase in depth fell short of significance, most likely because of low power. After two AZD1222 doses, spike-specific TCR breadth and depth were significantly higher than at day 0 and than in MenACWY recipients. Participants were mostly white British, with more females than males. The authors suggested clonal diversity may have been underestimated.

Taken with the paper, the label for time point translates to: about 28 days (+/-7) after the second vaccine dose. AZD1222 recipients given second doses at about 4 weeks or at about 12 weeks were pooled, since spike-specific TCR depth and breadth were not found to differ between the two schedules. Samples from vaccinated people were obtained from the UK trials COV001 and COV002, which included a single-blind randomized controlled phase 2/3 trial of AZD1222 (ChAdOx1 nCoV-19) in healthy adults. For TCRbeta chain sequencing, PBMC samples were collected from trial participants at day 0 and at day 28 after the second dose. The TCR sequence derives from an adult who received the AZD1222 COVID-19 vaccine. The sample consisted of peripheral blood, taken 28 days after the second AZD1222 dose.

The CDR3 here reads CASSLGLAGAADTQYF. The nucleotide sequence is TGTGCCAGCAGCTTGGGACTAGCGGGAGCGGCAGATACGCAGTATTTT. The rearranged segments are TRBV5-4 and TRBJ2-3; TRBD2 matches 12 bases in the middle. CDR1 and CDR2, looked up from the germline V gene (reference sequence), are SGHNT and YYREEE. Clipping removes 0 bases from V and 4 bases from J, with 3 as the unmatched junction base count. The CDR3, cysteine through phenylalanine, is 16 amino acids long. Left in the record is the CDR3 DNA by itself, 48 bases read in frame from the first base.